The 3 T cell receptor beta chains below were found in one sample sequenced in a study of cytomegalovirus exposure and HLA in healthy donors. Primers included in the PCR were 60 Vbeta and 13 Jbeta primers. This table comes from immunoSEQ multiplex PCR, and its TCRdb copy is limited to in-frame clones, with some not included. Altogether 130,000 or so clones are present, 77% being singletons, with the ten largest covering approximately 5.5%. The material sequenced was PBMCs. The receptors were gathered from a man aged 18 to 30 in good health and CMV-seropositive.

The chain uses TRBV2 and TRBJ2-7; D is possibly TRBD2 (6 bases). The ends were cut back, 7 bases at V and 2 bases at J, with 12 bases in the middle. The CDR3 is made up of 13 amino acids. From germline, CDR1 is SNHLY and CDR2 FYNNEI. The CDR3 nucleotides read TGTGCCAGCATCGGGACTTATGCCTACGAGCAGTACTTC. This translates into CASIGTYAYEQYF. The full variable domain, completed using reference TRBV2 and TRBJ2-7, is EPEVTQTPSHQVTQMGQEVILRCVPISNHLYFYWYRQILGQKVEFLVSFYNNEISEKSEIFDDQFSVERPDGSNFTLKIRSTKLEDSAMYFCASIGTYAYEQYFGPGTRLTVT.

This rearrangement joins TRBV18 to TRBJ1-1; D might be TRBD1 (5 bases). Per the germline V gene, CDR1 is KGHSH and CDR2 is LQKENI. The V end was cut by 10 bases, the J end by 6 bases, with 18 bases between. The CDR3 covers 13 residues. The CDR3 loop is CATSQTETPEAFF. CDR3 DNA sequence: TGTGCCACCTCCCAGACAGAGACACCTGAAGCTTTCTTT.

This chain joins TRBV19 and TRBJ1-2, with D unresolved. The CDR3 covers 14 residues. Per germline, CDR1 LNHDA and CDR2 SQIVND (reference sequence). Trimming removed 6 bases from V and 2 bases from J, with 13 bases in between. Here the CDR3 reads CASSRQDGNYGYTF. CDR3 DNA: TGTGCCAGTAGCCGACAAGACGGAAACTATGGCTACACCTTC.